The 7 T cell receptor beta chains below all came from one sample that was sequenced in a study of T-cell memory formation after mild COVID-19. TCRdb reprocessed the 5' RACE reads with MiXCR, giving one entry per CDR3 protein. This table has about 470,000 distinct CDR3 sequences, 25% appearing once. The sequenced sample consisted of PBMCs or a T cell subset sorted from them (not recorded which). These receptors were taken from an adult woman who had mild COVID-19 (a few samples of this study predate the infection). Cell type and time point are not known.

V is TRBV7-2 and J is TRBJ2-3; D call uncertain. This CDR3 contains 13 residues. Germline V gene lookup returns CDR1 SGHTA and CDR2 FQGNSA. Trimming removed 4 bases at V and 4 bases at J, with 9 bases between. In nucleotides, the CDR3 is TGTGCCAGCAGCTCCTACAGAGCAGATACGCAGTATTTT. It encodes CASSSYRADTQYF.

The chain links TRBV20-1 to TRBJ1-1; D is ambiguous. This CDR3 region has 11 residues. The ends were cut back, 2 bases at V and 10 bases at J, with 11 bases in the middle. Germline assignment: CDR1 DFQATT and CDR2 SNEGSKA (reference sequence). CDR3 coding DNA: TGCAGTGCTAGAACTTTAGACGGAGCTTTCTTT. Its protein product is CSARTLDGAFF.

This clonotype was found a few times. The chain couples TRBV6-2 or TRBV6-3 to TRBJ2-3; the match to TRBD2 covers 9 bases. Trimming at V came to 7 bases and at J to 6 bases, leaving 11 bases not matched to a gene. This CDR3 is built from 15 residues. Germline V CDR1 and CDR2: MNHEY, SVGEGT. CDR3 DNA: TGTGCCAGCAAACAGCGGGGGGTCCCCAGGGATACGCAGTATTTT. As protein: CASKQRGVPRDTQYF.

The sample holds a few counts of this clonotype. V gene TRBV7-9 combines with J gene TRBJ2-7; possibly TRBD1 for D (5 bases). Trimming took off 2 bases at V and 2 bases at J, with 16 bases between the two ends. The CDR3 loop spans 16 amino acids. The germline V gene encodes CDR1 SEHNR and CDR2 FQNEAQ (reference sequence). CDR3 amino acids: CASSLFRSPDTYEQYF. CDR3 nucleotide sequence: TGTGCCAGCAGCTTATTTAGGTCACCGGACACCTACGAGCAGTACTTC.

The CDR3 spells CASSLEQVRMNEQFF. The CDR3 nucleotides are TGTGCCAGCAGCTTAGAACAGGTCAGGATGAATGAGCAGTTCTTC. This sequence joins TRBV7-2 and TRBJ2-1; D is perhaps TRBD1 (5 bases). Germline loops: CDR1 SGHTA, CDR2 FQGNSA. This CDR3 contains 15 residues. V was clipped by 1 base and J by 7 bases, with 14 bases between them.

Here the CDR3 DNA reads TGCAGCGTTGCTTTCTACAATGAGCGTTTCTTC. This translates into CSVAFYNERFF. The rearrangement joins TRBV29-1 to TRBJ2-1; D remains unclear. Trimming pared 4 bases from V and 16 bases from J, leaving 17 bases between. The CDR3 runs to 11 residues. The germline V gene has CDR1 SQVTM and CDR2 ANQGSEA.

V gene TRBV7-9 combines with J gene TRBJ2-1; D is undetermined. V shed 1 base and J shed 6 bases, with 19 bases lying between them. The CDR3 has 17 amino acids. Germline V gene data show CDR1 as SEHNR and CDR2 as FQNEAQ (reference sequence). This CDR3 is CASSLGSRLVLVNEQFF. The CDR3 nucleotides are TGTGCCAGCAGCTTAGGAAGCAGGCTAGTTTTGGTCAATGAGCAGTTCTTC.